The 14 T cell receptor beta chains below come from one sample, sequenced in a study of T-cell reconstitution after alpha-beta-depleted transplantation in children (dated by TCRdb to the mid-2010s). Libraries were made using PCR. Instrument used: Illumina HiSeq 2500. TCR library preparation used molecular barcoding, with unique molecular identifiers applied to normalize quantification of the TCRbeta repertoire. The raw public data were reprocessed by TCRdb itself: fastp quality trimming at Q25, MiXCR clonotype calling, in-frame beta chains only. Each record represents a unique CDR3 protein, reported with the most common genes and DNA among its rows. The sample data list 700,000 to 950,000 distinct CDR3 sequences, and about 16% of these were observed just once. The ten largest make up roughly 4.8% of the sample. The treatment or condition label corresponds to: allogeneic hematopoietic cell transplantation with graft depleted of TCRalphabeta T cells and CD19 B cells.

Material: PBMCs, mostly from graft donor cells, obtained 360 days after TCRalphabeta/CD19-depleted stem cell transplant. The origin of the receptors is a male patient younger than 18 who had a stem cell transplant for acute lymphoblastic leukemia, so the T cells may come from the graft donor.

This clonotype showed up just a few times. The rearrangement joins TRBV9 to TRBJ2-7; TRBD1 might be the D (7 bases). The germline V gene has CDR1 SGDLS and CDR2 YYNGEE. Deletions cut 0 bases from V and 3 bases from J, with 13 bases between. The CDR3 runs to 15 residues. CDR3 sequence (DNA): TGTGCCAGCAGCGTAGCTGGCCAGGGGGGCTACGAGCAGTACTTC. This gives the protein CASSVAGQGGYEQYF.

V is TRBV5-1 and J is TRBJ2-1; 11 bases agree with TRBD2. The germline CDR1 and CDR2 sequences are SGHRS and YFSETQ. CDR3 length: 16 residues. V was clipped by 4 bases and J by 3 bases; unmatched bases: 6. In DNA form, the CDR3 reads TGCGCCAGCAGCCAAACTAGCGGGAGTTACTACAATGAGCAGTTCTTC. It is translated as CASSQTSGSYYNEQFF.

The V gene is TRBV5-1, the J gene TRBJ2-1, with 7 bases identical to TRBD2. Germline assignment: CDR1 SGHRS and CDR2 YFSETQ. This CDR3 is built from 17 residues. With V trimmed by 0 bases and J by 7 bases, 13 bases remained unmatched. The CDR3 protein is CASSLVGPVAGENEQFF. Here the CDR3 DNA reads TGCGCCAGCAGCTTGGTCGGGCCGGTCGCGGGAGAAAATGAGCAGTTCTTC.

Here the CDR3 DNA reads TGCGCCAGCCCCCGGCTCAACAGGGGCTATGGCTACACCTTC. Amino acids: CASPRLNRGYGYTF. The chain uses TRBV5-1 and TRBJ1-2; 7 bases map to TRBD1. There are 14 residues in the CDR3. Per germline, CDR1 SGHRS and CDR2 YFSETQ. The V gene end was trimmed by 7 bases and the J gene end by 4 bases; junction bases not matched to a gene: 10.

The rearrangement joins TRBV20-1 to TRBJ1-2, with TRBD1 matching 10 bases. Per the germline V gene, CDR1 is DFQATT and CDR2 is SNEGSKA (reference sequence). There are 13 residues in the CDR3. V dropped 6 bases and J dropped 3; count of bases not matched to a gene: 4. This CDR3 reads CSAGTGVDYGYTF. CDR3 sequence (DNA): TGCAGTGCCGGGACAGGGGTTGACTATGGCTACACCTTC.

This clonotype came up a few times. V and J are TRBV27 and TRBJ2-1; 12 positions match TRBD2. The CDR3 is 19 residues long. Germline V CDR1 and CDR2: MNHEY, SMNVEV (reference sequence). Trimming took 0 bases from V and 7 from J; bases not matched to a gene: 13. The CDR3 DNA reads as TGTGCCAGCAGTTTATCAAGAGGGGCTAGCGGGAGGGTGCGAAATGAGCAGTTCTTC. It encodes CASSLSRGASGRVRNEQFF.

About this clonotype: The CDR3 does not end in the conserved phenylalanine or tryptophan, so this is likely a read error. The chain joins TRBV18 to TRBJ2-7; TRBD1 agrees at 9 bases. From germline, CDR1 is KGHSH and CDR2 LQKENI. V was clipped by 4 bases and J by 5 bases; unmatched bases: 3. The CDR3 has 13 residues. Here the CDR3 reads CASSRGQGHEQYY. Written as DNA, the CDR3 is TGTGCCAGCTCACGGGGACAGGGTCACGAGCAGTACTAC.

This clonotype was recorded a few times. The rearrangement joins TRBV20-1 to TRBJ2-7, with 10 bases matching TRBD2. This CDR3 has 15 residues. Per the germline V gene, CDR1 is DFQATT and CDR2 is SNEGSKA (reference sequence). J lost 3 bases, V lost 5 bases, and 10 bases had no gene match. The CDR3, as DNA: TGCAGTGCTGGTCAGGGACTAGCGACGAACTACGAGCAGTACTTC. Protein product: CSAGQGLATNYEQYF.

The V call is TRBV24-1, the J call TRBJ2-3, with TRBD2 identical over 9 bases. Germline CDR1 and CDR2: KGHDR and SFDVKD. This CDR3 spans 15 amino acids. The trim removed 5 bases at V and 2 bases at J, leaving 4 bases unmatched. This CDR3 reads CATSVTSGFTDTQYF. CDR3 coding DNA: TGTGCCACCAGTGTAACTAGCGGGTTCACAGATACGCAGTATTTT.

The rearrangement uses TRBV11-3 and TRBJ2-2; D uncertain. This CDR3 has 14 residues. Trimming shortened V by 5 bases and J by 4 bases, and 11 bases separated the two germline ends. CDR1 is SGHNT, CDR2 YENEEA, per germline. As DNA, the CDR3 is TGTGCCAGCAGCCCTGGGGTCCTCACCGGGGAGCTGTTTTTT. Translating gives CASSPGVLTGELFF. The complete variable domain, with remaining parts taken from reference TRBV11-3 and TRBJ2-2, reads EAGVVQSPRYKIIEKKQPVAFWCNPISGHNTLYWYLQNLGQGPELLIRYENEEAVDDSQLPKDRFSAERLKGVDSTLKIQPAELGDSAVYLCASSPGVLTGELFFGEGSRLTVL.

CDR3 DNA sequence: TGCGCCAGCAGCTTCAACGGGGCAGGGGGCATGGAGACCCAGTACTTC. Translated, it gives CASSFNGAGGMETQYF. The chain combines TRBV5-1 with TRBJ2-5, with 8 bases identical to TRBD1. CDR3 length: 16 residues. V lost 2 bases, J lost 5 bases, and 11 bases stayed unmatched. Germline V lookup: CDR1 SGHRS, CDR2 YFSETQ.

The V and J genes are TRBV14 and TRBJ2-7, with unresolved D. Germline CDR1 SGHDN, CDR2 FVKESK. V lost 0 bases and J 3 bases, leaving 9 bases between the germline ends. This CDR3 has 14 amino acids. CDR3 protein: CASSQDLLFYEQYF. The DNA of the CDR3 is TGTGCCAGCAGCCAAGATCTCCTGTTCTACGAGCAGTACTTC.

Only a few counts were recorded for this clonotype. V is TRBV5-6 and J is TRBJ1-5; D may be TRBD1 (5 bases). CDR1 is SGHDT and CDR2 is YYEEEE in the germline V gene. The length of the CDR3 is 17 residues. Deletions cut 3 bases from V and 4 bases from J, with 20 bases between. The DNA for the CDR3 is TGTGCCAGCAGCTCGCTGAAGGTGAGGGGTGGGAATCAGCCCCAGCATTTT. This codes for CASSSLKVRGGNQPQHF.

The chain joins TRBV28 to TRBJ1-1; D unresolved. V was cut by 6 bases and J by 10 bases, with 9 bases left in between. The CDR3 runs 10 residues. From germline, CDR1 is MDHEN and CDR2 SYDVKM. This chain's CDR3 is CASSASRAFF. The CDR3 DNA reads as TGTGCCAGCAGCGCCAGCAGAGCTTTCTTT.